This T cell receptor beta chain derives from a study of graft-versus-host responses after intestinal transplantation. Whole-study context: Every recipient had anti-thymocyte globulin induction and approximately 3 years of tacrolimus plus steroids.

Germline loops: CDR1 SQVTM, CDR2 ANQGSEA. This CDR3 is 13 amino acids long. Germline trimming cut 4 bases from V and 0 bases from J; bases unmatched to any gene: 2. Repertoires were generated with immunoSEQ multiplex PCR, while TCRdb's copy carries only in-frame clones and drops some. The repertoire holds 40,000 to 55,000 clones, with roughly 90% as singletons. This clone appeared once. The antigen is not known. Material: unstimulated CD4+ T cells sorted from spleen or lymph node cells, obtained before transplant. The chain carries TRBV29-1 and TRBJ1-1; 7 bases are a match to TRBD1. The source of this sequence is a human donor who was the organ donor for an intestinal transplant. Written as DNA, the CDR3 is TGCAGCGTTGGGGGACAGTTGAACACTGAAGCTTTCTTT. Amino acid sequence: CSVGGQLNTEAFF.